The next 16 T cell receptor beta chains were all read from a single sample in a study of blood T cell repertoires in COVID-19 (dated by TCRdb to 2018 to 2020). Libraries came from the immunoSEQ multiplex PCR assay. Here the immuneACCESS table is served through TCRdb, limited to in-frame sequences with V and J called. Missing clones are a known gap in these copies; in checked studies unresolved V genes cover under half, and the rest lacks a known reason. The sample yields 200,000 to 300,000 clones; approximately 85% were counted once. The ten largest clones represent approximately 5% of the sample. Sequenced material: peripheral blood. All receptors derive from a man over 45 with COVID-19, enrolled during active disease.

This clone was counted once. CDR3 loop: CASLLGGSRETQYF. Here the CDR3 DNA reads TGTGCCAGCCTTCTAGGAGGGAGTCGGGAGACCCAGTACTTC. The genes are TRBV6-6 and TRBJ2-5, with a possible D match to TRBD2 (6 bases). This CDR3 spans 14 amino acids. The V end lost 8 bases, the J end lost 5 bases, and 18 bases lay between the germline ends. The germline gives CDR1 MNHNY, CDR2 SVGAGI (reference sequence).

The genes are TRBV4-2 and TRBJ2-3, with 11 bases that match TRBD1. Trimming at V came to 4 bases and at J to 5 bases, leaving 5 bases not matched to a gene. The CDR3 runs 15 residues. Germline values: CDR1 LGHNA, CDR2 YNFKEQ. Written as DNA, the CDR3 is TGTGCCAGCAGCCCCGGACAGGGGGCAATAGATACGCAGTATTTT. It yields the protein CASSPGQGAIDTQYF.

This sequence joins TRBV5-1 and TRBJ2-7, with D possibly matching TRBD2 (6 bases). This CDR3 is built from 14 residues. The V end lost 0 bases, the J end lost 1 base, and 8 bases lay between the germline ends. Per germline, CDR1 SGHRS and CDR2 YFSETQ. CDR3 coding DNA: TGCGCCAGCAGCTTGGGCCGGGGGTCCTACGAGCAGTACTTC. This gives the protein CASSLGRGSYEQYF.

The V call is TRBV20-1, the J call TRBJ2-5, with TRBD2 matching over 8 bases. The CDR3 consists of 13 residues. The germline CDR1 and CDR2 sequences are DFQATT and SNEGSKA (reference sequence). Trimming cost V 3 bases and J 4 bases; bases outside gene matches: 4. The CDR3, as DNA: TGCAGTGCTAGTCTACGGGGGGGAGAGACCCAGTACTTC. It specifies CSASLRGGETQYF.

This sequence joins TRBV18 and TRBJ2-7; possible D gene TRBD1, 5 bases. Trimming took off 3 bases at V and 2 bases at J, with 8 bases between the two ends. The length of the CDR3 is 13 residues. In germline, CDR1 is KGHSH, CDR2 LQKENI. CDR3 bases: TGTGCCAGCTCACCGGGGCCACCCTACGAGCAGTACTTC. Residues: CASSPGPPYEQYF.

This chain uses TRBV19 with TRBJ2-5; tentatively, D is TRBD2 (6 bases). The CDR3 runs 14 residues. V was shortened by 5 bases and J by 4 bases, with 14 bases between the two germline ends. From germline, CDR1 is LNHDA and CDR2 SQIVND (reference sequence). The CDR3 sequence is CASSFRLVRETQYF. The DNA of the CDR3 is TGTGCCAGTAGTTTTCGACTAGTAAGAGAGACCCAGTACTTC.

The chain combines TRBV15 with TRBJ1-3; tentative D call: TRBD1 (6 bases). Trimming shortened V by 4 bases and J by 3 bases, and 13 bases separated the two germline ends. There are 15 residues in the CDR3. The V gene's germline CDR1 is LNHNV and CDR2 YYDKDF (reference sequence). The CDR3 spells CATSISQGFGNTIYF. The CDR3 DNA sequence: TGTGCCACCAGCATATCACAGGGCTTTGGAAACACCATATATTTT.

V gene TRBV9 combines with J gene TRBJ2-5; 7 bases align to TRBD1. V lost 4 bases, J lost 3 bases, and 3 bases stayed unmatched. The CDR3 extends over 13 amino acids. From germline, CDR1 is SGDLS and CDR2 YYNGEE. The CDR3 DNA reads as TGTGCCAGCAGCCGGGACAGCAAAGAGACCCAGTACTTC. Protein product: CASSRDSKETQYF.

The chain uses TRBV6-1 and TRBJ1-5; weak D call: TRBD1 (5 bases). Trimming took off 5 bases at V and 0 bases at J, with 11 bases between the two ends. This CDR3 comprises 15 residues. Germline V gene data show CDR1 as MNHNS and CDR2 as SASEGT. As DNA, the CDR3 is TGTGCCAGCAGTCCCAGCGGGGGTAGCAATCAGCCCCAGCATTTT. Amino acids: CASSPSGGSNQPQHF.

The chain joins TRBV6-6 to TRBJ1-1; 7 positions agree with TRBD1. In germline, CDR1 is MNHNY, CDR2 SVGAGI (reference sequence). The CDR3 is 16 residues long. J lost 0 bases, V lost 10 bases, and 14 bases had no gene match. CDR3 DNA: TGTGCCACTAAACAGGGGTTAAAGCTTATGAACACTGAAGCTTTCTTT. Its protein is CATKQGLKLMNTEAFF.

The chain joins TRBV15 to TRBJ2-7; TRBD1 agrees at 8 bases. J was trimmed by 7 bases and V by 2 bases; bases with no gene match: 10. Germline V gives CDR1 LNHNV, CDR2 YYDKDF (reference sequence). The CDR3 runs to 15 residues. The CDR3 sequence is CATSRSRTGSGEQYF. CDR3 bases: TGTGCCACCAGCAGAAGCCGGACAGGGAGTGGTGAGCAGTACTTC.

The chain carries TRBV10-3 and TRBJ1-3; D possibly corresponds to TRBD1 (6 bases). The CDR3 length is 15 residues. Germline CDR1 ENHRY, CDR2 SYGVKD. V lost 7 bases and J 0 bases, leaving 13 bases between the germline ends. The CDR3 sequence: CAITADRLSGNTIYF. The CDR3 DNA follows: TGTGCCATCACTGCCGACAGGCTCTCTGGAAACACCATATATTTT.

V is TRBV11-3 and J is TRBJ2-3, with 9 nucleotides matching TRBD1. This CDR3 spans 14 amino acids. Unmatched junction bases numbered 10, after V lost 11 bases and J lost 4 bases. The V gene's germline CDR1 is SGHNT and CDR2 YENEEA. The CDR3 DNA follows: TGTGCCTCGGGGACAGGGAGAGATCCAGATACGCAGTATTTT. Protein sequence: CASGTGRDPDTQYF.

For the CDR3, the DNA is TGTGCCAGTAGGACTAGCGGGGGGGCGGATACGCAGTATTTT. Translated, it gives CASRTSGGADTQYF. The chain uses TRBV19 and TRBJ2-3; 14 nucleotides align to TRBD2. V trimming: 6 bases; J trimming: 6 bases; junction bases outside the gene matches: 2. From germline, CDR1 is LNHDA and CDR2 SQIVND (reference sequence). The CDR3 is 14 amino acids.

The chain links TRBV11-2 to TRBJ2-2, with D unclear. The V end was cut by 5 bases, the J end by 2 bases, with 9 bases between. Germline values: CDR1 SGHAT, CDR2 FQNNGV. The CDR3 consists of 14 residues. DNA of the CDR3: TGTGCCAGCAGCCTTCAGGTCAACACCGGGGAGCTGTTTTTT. It specifies CASSLQVNTGELFF.

This clone has just a few counts. The chain combines TRBV19 with TRBJ1-5, with 7 bases aligning to TRBD1. Looked up from germline, CDR1 is LNHDA and CDR2 is SQIVND (reference sequence). V was clipped by 1 base and J by 4 bases; unmatched bases: 4. This CDR3 has 15 amino acids. Here the CDR3 reads CASSIGSGGNQPQHF. In DNA, the CDR3 is TGTGCCAGTAGTATAGGCTCAGGGGGGAATCAGCCCCAGCATTTT. Filled out from reference TRBV19 and TRBJ1-5, the complete variable domain reads DGGITQSPKYLFRKEGQNVTLSCEQNLNHDAMYWYRQDPGQGLRLIYYSQIVNDFQKGDIAEGYSVSREKKESFPLTVTSAQKNPTAFYLCASSIGSGGNQPQHFGDGTRLSIL.